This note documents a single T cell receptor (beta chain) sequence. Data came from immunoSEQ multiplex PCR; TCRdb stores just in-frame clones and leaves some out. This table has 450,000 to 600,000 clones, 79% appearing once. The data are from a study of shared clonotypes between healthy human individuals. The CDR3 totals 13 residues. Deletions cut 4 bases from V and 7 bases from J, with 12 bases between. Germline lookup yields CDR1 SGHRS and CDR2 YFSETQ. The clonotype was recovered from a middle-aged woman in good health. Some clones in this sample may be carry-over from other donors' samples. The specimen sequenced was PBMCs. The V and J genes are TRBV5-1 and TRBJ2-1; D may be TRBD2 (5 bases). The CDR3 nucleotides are TGCGCCAGCAGCCCCCCTGGCGGGAATGAGCAGTTCTTC. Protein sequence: CASSPPGGNEQFF.